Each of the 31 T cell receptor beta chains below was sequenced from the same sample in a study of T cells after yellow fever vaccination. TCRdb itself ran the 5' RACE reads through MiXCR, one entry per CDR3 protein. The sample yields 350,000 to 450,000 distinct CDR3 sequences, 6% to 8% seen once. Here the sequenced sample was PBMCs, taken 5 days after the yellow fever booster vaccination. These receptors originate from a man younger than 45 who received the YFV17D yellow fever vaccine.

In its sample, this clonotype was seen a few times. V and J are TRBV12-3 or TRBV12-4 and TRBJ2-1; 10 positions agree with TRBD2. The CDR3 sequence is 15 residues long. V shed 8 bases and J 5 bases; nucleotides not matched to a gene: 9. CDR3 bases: TGTGCCAGCGGCCCAGCGGGAGGGCTAAACAATGAGCAGTTCTTC. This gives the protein CASGPAGGLNNEQFF.

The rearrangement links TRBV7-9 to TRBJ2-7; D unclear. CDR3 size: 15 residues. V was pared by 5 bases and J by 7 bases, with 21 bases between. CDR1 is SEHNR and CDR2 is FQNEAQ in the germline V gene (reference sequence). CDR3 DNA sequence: TGTGCCAGCAGCGACCGGGCCTCAAAGATGTGGGAGCAGTACTTC. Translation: CASSDRASKMWEQYF.

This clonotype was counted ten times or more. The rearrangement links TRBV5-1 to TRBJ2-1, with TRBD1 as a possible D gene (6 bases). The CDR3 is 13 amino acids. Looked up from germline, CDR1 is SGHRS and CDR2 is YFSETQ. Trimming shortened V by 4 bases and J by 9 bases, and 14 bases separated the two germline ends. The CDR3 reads CASSRQDKGEQFF. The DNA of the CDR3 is TGCGCCAGCAGCCGACAGGACAAGGGTGAGCAGTTCTTC.

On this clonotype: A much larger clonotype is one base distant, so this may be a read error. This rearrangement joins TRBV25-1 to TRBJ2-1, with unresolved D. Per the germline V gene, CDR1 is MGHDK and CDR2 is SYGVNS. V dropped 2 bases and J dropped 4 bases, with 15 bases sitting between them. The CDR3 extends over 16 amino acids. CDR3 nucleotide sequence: TGTGCCAGCAGTGAAAGGTCTTGGGCTTCTTACAATGAGCAGTTCTTC. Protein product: CASSERSWASYNEQFF.

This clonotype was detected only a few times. For the CDR3, the DNA is TGTGCCAGCAGCTCGGGCCTCAGGGGGGTACCAGAGACCCAGTACTTC. Translation gives CASSSGLRGVPETQYF. The J gene is TRBJ2-5, the V gene TRBV7-2, with D tentatively TRBD1 (7 bases). Deletions cut 4 bases from V and 4 bases from J, with 19 bases between. Germline V gene data show CDR1 as SGHTA and CDR2 as FQGNSA. CDR3 length: 16 residues. The whole variable domain, remainder taken from reference TRBV7-2 and TRBJ2-5, is GAGVSQSPSNKVTEKGKDVELRCDPISGHTALYWYRQSLGQGLEFLIYFQGNSAPDKSGLPSDRFSAERTGGSVSTLTIQRTQQEDSAVYLCASSSGLRGVPETQYFGPGTRLLVL.

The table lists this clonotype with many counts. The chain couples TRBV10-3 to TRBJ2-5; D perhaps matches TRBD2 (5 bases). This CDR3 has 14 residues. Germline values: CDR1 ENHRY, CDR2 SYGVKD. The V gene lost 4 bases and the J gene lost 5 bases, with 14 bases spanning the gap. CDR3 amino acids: CAISGPSPGETQYF. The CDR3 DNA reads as TGTGCCATCAGTGGACCGTCGCCGGGGGAGACCCAGTACTTC.

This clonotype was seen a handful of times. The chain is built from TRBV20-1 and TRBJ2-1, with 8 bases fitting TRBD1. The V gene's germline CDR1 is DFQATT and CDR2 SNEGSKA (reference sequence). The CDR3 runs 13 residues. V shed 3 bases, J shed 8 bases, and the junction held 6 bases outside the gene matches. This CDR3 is CSARDRVKDEQFF. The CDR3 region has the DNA TGCAGTGCTAGGGACAGGGTTAAGGATGAGCAGTTCTTC.

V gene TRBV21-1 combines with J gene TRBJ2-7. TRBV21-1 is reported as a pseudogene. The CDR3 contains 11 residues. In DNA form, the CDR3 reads TGTGCCAGCAGGGGTCCGAACGAGCAGTACTTC. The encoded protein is CASRGPNEQYF.

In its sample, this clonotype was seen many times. The CDR3 here is CASSSGQAETQYF. The CDR3 DNA reads TGTGCCAGCAGCTCCGGACAGGCGGAGACCCAGTACTTC. The gene calls are TRBV5-4 and TRBJ2-5, with 7 positions matching TRBD1. V lost 3 bases to trimming and J lost 5 bases; unmatched junction nucleotides: 4. The CDR3 is 13 amino acids. CDR1 SGHNT and CDR2 YYREEE come from the germline V gene (reference sequence). Based on the CDR3 plus reference TRBV5-4 and TRBJ2-5, the full variable domain is ETGVTQSPTHLIKTRGQQVTLRCSSQSGHNTVSWYQQALGQGPQFIFQYYREEENGRGNFPPRFSGLQFPNYSSELNVNALELDDSALYLCASSSGQAETQYFGPGTRLLVL.

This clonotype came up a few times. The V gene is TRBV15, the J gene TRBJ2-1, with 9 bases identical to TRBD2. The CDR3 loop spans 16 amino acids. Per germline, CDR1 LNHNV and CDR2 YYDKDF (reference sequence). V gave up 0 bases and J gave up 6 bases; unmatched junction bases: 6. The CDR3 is CATSRDIAGGVNEQFF. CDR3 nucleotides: TGTGCCACCAGCAGAGATATCGCGGGAGGGGTCAATGAGCAGTTCTTC.

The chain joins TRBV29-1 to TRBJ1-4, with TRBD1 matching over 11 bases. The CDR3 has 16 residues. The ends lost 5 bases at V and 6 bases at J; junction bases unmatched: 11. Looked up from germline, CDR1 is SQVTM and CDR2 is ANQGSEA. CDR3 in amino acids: CSVTGLGQGAHEKLFF. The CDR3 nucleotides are TGCAGCGTTACCGGATTAGGACAGGGGGCGCATGAAAAACTGTTTTTT.

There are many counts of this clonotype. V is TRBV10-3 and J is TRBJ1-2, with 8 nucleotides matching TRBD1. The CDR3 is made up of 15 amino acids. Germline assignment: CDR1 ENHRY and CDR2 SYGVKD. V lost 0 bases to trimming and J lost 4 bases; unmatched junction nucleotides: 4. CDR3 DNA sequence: TGTGCCATCAGTGAGTCATGGCAGGGGGCCTATGGCTACACCTTC. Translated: CAISESWQGAYGYTF.

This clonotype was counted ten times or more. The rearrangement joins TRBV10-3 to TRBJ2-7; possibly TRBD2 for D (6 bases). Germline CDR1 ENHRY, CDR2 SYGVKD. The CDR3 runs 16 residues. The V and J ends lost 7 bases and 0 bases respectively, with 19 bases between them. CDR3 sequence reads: CAITPGGVGTSYEQYF. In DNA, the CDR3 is TGTGCCATCACCCCGGGCGGGGTCGGGACCTCCTACGAGCAGTACTTC.

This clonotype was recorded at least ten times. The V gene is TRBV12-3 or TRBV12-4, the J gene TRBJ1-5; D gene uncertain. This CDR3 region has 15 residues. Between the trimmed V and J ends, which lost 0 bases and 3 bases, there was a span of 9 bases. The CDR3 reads CASSLAGWSNQPQHF. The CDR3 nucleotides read TGTGCCAGCAGTTTAGCGGGCTGGTCCAATCAGCCCCAGCATTTT.

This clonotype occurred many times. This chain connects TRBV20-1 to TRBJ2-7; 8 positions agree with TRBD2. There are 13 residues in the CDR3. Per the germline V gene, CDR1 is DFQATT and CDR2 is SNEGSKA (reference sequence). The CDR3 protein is CSGKTSGHYEQYF. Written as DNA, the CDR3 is TGCAGCGGAAAAACTAGCGGACACTACGAGCAGTACTTC.

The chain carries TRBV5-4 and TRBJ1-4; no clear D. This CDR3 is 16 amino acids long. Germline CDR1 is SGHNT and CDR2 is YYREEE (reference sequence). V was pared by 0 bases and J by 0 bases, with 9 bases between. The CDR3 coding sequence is TGTGCCAGCAGCTTGGGGGCAGACGCAACTAATGAAAAACTGTTTTTT. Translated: CASSLGADATNEKLFF.

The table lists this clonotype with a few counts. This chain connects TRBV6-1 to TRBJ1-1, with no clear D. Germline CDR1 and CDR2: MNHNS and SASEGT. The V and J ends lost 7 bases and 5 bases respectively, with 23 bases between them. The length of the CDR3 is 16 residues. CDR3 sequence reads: CASTLTRSLARTEAFF. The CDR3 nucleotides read TGTGCCAGCACCCTCACCAGAAGTTTAGCCCGGACTGAAGCTTTCTTT.

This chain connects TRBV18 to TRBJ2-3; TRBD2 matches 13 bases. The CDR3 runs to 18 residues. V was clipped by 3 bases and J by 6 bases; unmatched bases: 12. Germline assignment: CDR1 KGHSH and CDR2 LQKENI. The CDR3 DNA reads TGTGCCAGCTCACCTCAACCGGGACTAGCGGGATTTGTGGATACGCAGTATTTT. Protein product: CASSPQPGLAGFVDTQYF.

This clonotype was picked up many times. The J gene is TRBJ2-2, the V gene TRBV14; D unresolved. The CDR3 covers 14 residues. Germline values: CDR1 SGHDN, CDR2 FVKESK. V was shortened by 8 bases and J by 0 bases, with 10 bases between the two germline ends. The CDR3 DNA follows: TGTGCCAGCGGGGATCGTCCGAACACCGGGGAGCTGTTTTTT. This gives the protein CASGDRPNTGELFF.

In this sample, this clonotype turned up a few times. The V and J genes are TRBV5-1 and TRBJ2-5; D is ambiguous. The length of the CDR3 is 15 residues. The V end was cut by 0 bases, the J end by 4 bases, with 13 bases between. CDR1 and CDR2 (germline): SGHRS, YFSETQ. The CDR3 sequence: CASSLEARSRETQYF. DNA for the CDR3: TGCGCCAGCAGCTTGGAGGCCAGGAGCCGAGAGACCCAGTACTTC.

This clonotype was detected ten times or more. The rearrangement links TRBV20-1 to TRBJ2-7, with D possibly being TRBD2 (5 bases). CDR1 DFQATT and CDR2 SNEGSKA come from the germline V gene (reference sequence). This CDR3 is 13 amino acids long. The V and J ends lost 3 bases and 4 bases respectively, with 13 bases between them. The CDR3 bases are TGCAGTGCTAGTTTCCGGGGTCCGTACGAGCAGTACTTC. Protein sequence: CSASFRGPYEQYF.

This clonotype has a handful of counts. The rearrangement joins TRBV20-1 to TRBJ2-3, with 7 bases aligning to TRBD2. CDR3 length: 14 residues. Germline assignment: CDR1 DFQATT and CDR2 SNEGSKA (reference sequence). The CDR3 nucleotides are TGCAGGGCCCACGGGGGGTCTAGCACAGATACGCAGTATTTT. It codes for CRAHGGSSTDTQYF.

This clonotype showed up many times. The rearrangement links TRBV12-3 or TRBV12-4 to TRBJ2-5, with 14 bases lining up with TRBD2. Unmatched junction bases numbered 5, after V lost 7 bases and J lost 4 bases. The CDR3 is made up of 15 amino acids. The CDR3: CASTPTSGRGETQYF. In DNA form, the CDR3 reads TGTGCCAGCACCCCGACTAGCGGGAGGGGAGAGACCCAGTACTTC.

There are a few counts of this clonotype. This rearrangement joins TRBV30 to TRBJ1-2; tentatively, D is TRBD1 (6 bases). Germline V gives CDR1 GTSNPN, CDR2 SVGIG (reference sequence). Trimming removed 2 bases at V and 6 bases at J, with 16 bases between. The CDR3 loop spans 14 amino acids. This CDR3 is CAWSLSGASHGYTF. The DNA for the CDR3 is TGTGCCTGGAGTCTGTCAGGGGCTTCCCATGGCTACACCTTC.

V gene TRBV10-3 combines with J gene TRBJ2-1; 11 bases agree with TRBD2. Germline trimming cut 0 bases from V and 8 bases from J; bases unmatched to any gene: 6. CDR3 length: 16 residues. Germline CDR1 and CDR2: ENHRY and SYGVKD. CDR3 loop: CAISESLVAGGYEQFF. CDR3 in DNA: TGTGCCATCAGTGAGTCGTTGGTAGCGGGAGGGTATGAGCAGTTCTTC.

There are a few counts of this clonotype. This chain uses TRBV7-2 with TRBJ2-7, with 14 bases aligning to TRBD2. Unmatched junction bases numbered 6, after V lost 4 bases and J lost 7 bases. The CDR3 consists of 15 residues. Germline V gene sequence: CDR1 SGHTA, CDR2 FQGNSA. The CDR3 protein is CASSSGLAGGFEQYF. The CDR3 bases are TGTGCCAGCAGCTCTGGACTAGCGGGAGGCTTTGAGCAGTACTTC.

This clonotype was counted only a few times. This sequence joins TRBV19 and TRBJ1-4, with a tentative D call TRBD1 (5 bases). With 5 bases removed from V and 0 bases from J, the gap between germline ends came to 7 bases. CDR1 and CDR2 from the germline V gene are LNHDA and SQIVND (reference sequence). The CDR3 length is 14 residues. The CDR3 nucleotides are TGTGCCAGTAGTGCGACAGCAACTAATGAAAAACTGTTTTTT. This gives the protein CASSATATNEKLFF.

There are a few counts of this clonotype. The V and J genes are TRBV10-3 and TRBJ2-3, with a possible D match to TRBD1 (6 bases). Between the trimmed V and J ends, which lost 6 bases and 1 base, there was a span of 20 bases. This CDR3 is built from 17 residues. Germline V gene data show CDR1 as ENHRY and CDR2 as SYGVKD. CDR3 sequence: CAIRSQGKVIGTDTQYF. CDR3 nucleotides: TGTGCCATCAGATCACAGGGAAAGGTAATCGGCACAGATACGCAGTATTTT.

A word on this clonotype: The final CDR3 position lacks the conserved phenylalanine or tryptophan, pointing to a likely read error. The DNA of the CDR3 is TGCGCCAGCAGTGAGCGGACTAGCGCCTGGCAGTTCCTC. It encodes CASSERTSAWQFL. The chain carries TRBV10-2 and TRBJ2-1; 9 bases align to TRBD2. Germline lookup yields CDR1 WSHSY and CDR2 SAAADI. Losses at the gene ends were 2 bases for V and 12 bases for J; bases not matched to a gene: 5. CDR3 length: 13 residues.

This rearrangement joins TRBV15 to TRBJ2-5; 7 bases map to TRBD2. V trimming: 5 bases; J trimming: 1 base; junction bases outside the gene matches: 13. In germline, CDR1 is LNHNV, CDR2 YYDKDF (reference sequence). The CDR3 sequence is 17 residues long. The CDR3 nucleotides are TGTGCCACCAGCGGACTTTGGGGGGGAAGAGTCCAAGAGACCCAGTACTTC. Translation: CATSGLWGGRVQETQYF.

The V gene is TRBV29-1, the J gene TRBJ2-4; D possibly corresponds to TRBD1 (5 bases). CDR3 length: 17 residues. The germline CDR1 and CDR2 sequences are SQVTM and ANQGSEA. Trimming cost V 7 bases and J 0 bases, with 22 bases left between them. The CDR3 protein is CSATSQGTTIAKNIQYF. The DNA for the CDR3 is TGCAGCGCCACCTCCCAGGGAACAACAATAGCCAAAAACATTCAGTACTTC.